These T cell receptor beta chains were read from a single sample in a study of CD8+ T cells in alopecia areata. This table comes from immunoSEQ multiplex PCR, and its TCRdb copy is limited to in-frame clones, with some not included. The sample has 100,000 to 150,000 clones; around 60% are singletons. Sequenced material: CD4+ T cells sorted from blood, taken at week 4, from a patient treated with tofacitinib. These TCRs come from a human donor with alopecia areata. The conserved cysteine and the conserved F or W are not part of the CDR3 here.

TRBV19,ASSIAGTSGGYEQF
TRBV6-5,ASKKGTGRRSPLH
TRBV29-1,SVGLGAGDTQY
TRBV29-1,TVARGETQY
TRBV4-3,ASSQGLAAYNEQF
TRBV18,ASSPSQGNQY
TRBV30,AWSLGRVYEQY
TRBV29-1,SDTTGGTEAF
TRBV19,ASSTGTGNTGELF
TRBV23-1,ASSQLDAQPQH
TRBV7-8,ASSLARGNEKLF
TRBV4-1,ASSQDRQESTDTQY